Below, 5 T cell receptor beta chains from the same sample are listed, as sequenced in a study of beta chain features in type 1 diabetes. Study observations and caveats: In every one of the four CD4+ subsets, TCRB CDR3s were moderately but significantly shorter in Type 1 diabetes patients.

No antigen has been identified for these receptors. Sequencing targeted expressed TCRB transcripts, as all isolated RNA had been reverse transcribed. TCRdb keeps only in-frame clones here, not all; method: immunoSEQ multiplex PCR. The sample holds about 280,000 clones; about 15% are singletons and the top ten take more than 0.015%. Sequencing was performed on naive CD4+ T cells from blood. The receptors were gathered from a man between 18 and 29 years old with type 1 diabetes.

J is TRBJ2-2 and V is TRBV19; D may be TRBD2 (5 bases). CDR1 is LNHDA, CDR2 SQIVND, per germline (reference sequence). The CDR3 runs 16 residues. The V gene lost 7 bases and the J gene lost 7 bases, with 22 bases spanning the gap. CDR3 sequence (DNA): TGTGCCAGTACTCCCCTAGTCCGGGGAAGATTCGGGGAGCTGTTTTTT. Translation gives CASTPLVRGRFGELFF.

This clone was detected once. The chain combines TRBV5-1 with TRBJ1-1, with 7 bases identical to TRBD1. V trimming: 3 bases; J trimming: 6 bases; junction bases outside the gene matches: 5. CDR1 and CDR2 (germline): SGHRS, YFSETQ. This CDR3 spans 13 amino acids. The CDR3 region has the DNA TGCGCCAGCAGCTCCGGACAGGTTCCTGAAGCTTTCTTT. Protein product: CASSSGQVPEAFF.

This clone was seen a single time. The chain employs TRBV5-1 and TRBJ2-5; maybe TRBD1 (5 bases). Germline V gene sequence: CDR1 SGHRS, CDR2 YFSETQ. The CDR3 is 14 residues long. V was clipped by 3 bases and J by 4 bases, with 13 bases between them. The CDR3 coding sequence is TGCGCCAGCAGCTCGCAGGGCGCTGTAGAGACCCAGTACTTC. Its translation: CASSSQGAVETQYF.

This clone was detected only a few times. The V call is TRBV28, the J call TRBJ2-3, with TRBD2 matching over 10 bases. The CDR3 is 17 residues long. V lost 4 bases and J lost 5; bases outside the gene matches: 12. The germline V gene has CDR1 MDHEN and CDR2 SYDVKM. The CDR3 is CASSSPQSGGARDTQYF. The DNA for the CDR3 is TGTGCCAGCAGTTCCCCTCAGAGCGGGGGGGCCAGAGATACGCAGTATTTT.

This clone was detected only a few times. A junction end diverges from the germline sequence, so it may reflect a read error. The rearrangement uses TRBV28 and TRBJ2-1; 11 bases agree with TRBD2. Germline values: CDR1 MDHEN, CDR2 SYDVKM. The CDR3 covers 12 residues. CDR3 DNA sequence: TGTGCCAGCAGTTTATTTGGGACTAGCGGAATCTTC. Encoded protein: CASSLFGTSGIF.